This TCR beta chain was found in a study of blood T cells in healthy people across ages. In regard to this clonotype: Its antigen is unidentified.

Overall study results and limits: Diversity was higher, and naive CD4+ cells more numerous, in long-lived donors than in aged donors.

Alongside a J-beta primer mix, a sample-barcoded 5' primer served in a second PCR lasting about 7 to 12 cycles. Each of the cDNA molecules was tagged by a template-switch adaptor with 12 random nucleotides. Each CDR3 protein gets one entry after TCRdb re-called the 5' RACE reads with MiXCR. The sample consists of more than 800,000 distinct CDR3 sequences, more than 35% of them appearing once. The sample was blood. The sequence came from a woman aged 60-75 years in good health.

The CDR3 loop reads CASSYGGPQLVYEQYF. In DNA form, the CDR3 reads TGTGCCAGCAGTTACGGTGGACCCCAACTCGTTTACGAGCAGTACTTC. V usage is TRBV6-5 and J usage is TRBJ2-7; D remains ambiguous. Deletions cut 2 bases from V and 4 bases from J, with 18 bases between. The CDR3 contains 16 residues. CDR1 and CDR2 from the germline V gene are MNHEY and SVGAGI.